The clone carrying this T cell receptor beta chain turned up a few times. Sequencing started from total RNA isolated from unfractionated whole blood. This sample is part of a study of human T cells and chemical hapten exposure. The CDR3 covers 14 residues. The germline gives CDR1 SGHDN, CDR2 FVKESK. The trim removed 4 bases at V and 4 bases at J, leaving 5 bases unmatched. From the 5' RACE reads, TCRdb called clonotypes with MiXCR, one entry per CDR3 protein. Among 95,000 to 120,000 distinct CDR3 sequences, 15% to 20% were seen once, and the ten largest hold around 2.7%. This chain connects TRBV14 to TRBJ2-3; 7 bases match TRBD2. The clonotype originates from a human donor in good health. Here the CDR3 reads CASSLLGRADTQYF. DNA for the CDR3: TGTGCCAGCAGCCTCCTAGGGAGGGCAGATACGCAGTATTTT.